These 8 T cell receptor beta chains were all obtained from the same sample, sequenced in a study of CD8+CD57+ T cells in acquired aplastic anemia. Investigators profiled TCR beta VDJ and CDR3 from genomic DNA template. One entry per CDR3 protein results from TCRdb running MiXCR on the reads. The sample has under 200,000 distinct CDR3 sequences, around 52% seen once. All patients picked for sequencing had shown, by flow cytometry, an expansion of CD8+CD57+ cells. The sample comprised sorted CD4+, CD8+, or CD8+CD57+ T cells (not recorded which) from PBMCs. These receptors were obtained from a human donor with aplastic anemia.

The V call is TRBV7-9, the J call TRBJ1-6; 7 nucleotides match TRBD1. The end of the DNA fits TRBJ1-5 better, so the J call may be wrong. Germline loops: CDR1 SEHNR, CDR2 FQNEAQ (reference sequence). This CDR3 region has 14 residues. The CDR3 sequence is CASSSRQGGQPQHF. CDR3 coding DNA: TGTGCCAGCAGCTCACGACAGGGAGGTCAGCCCCAGCATTTT.

In this sample, this clonotype turned up a few times. The chain is built from TRBV24-1 and TRBJ1-5; 11 bases agree with TRBD1. After removal of 6 bases from V and 5 bases from J, the junction contained 5 bases not matched to a gene. The germline V gene has CDR1 KGHDR and CDR2 SFDVKD. The CDR3 extends over 15 amino acids. Here the CDR3 DNA reads TGTGCCACCAGTACTGGACAGGGGGCCTATCAGCCCCAGCATTTT. Translating gives CATSTGQGAYQPQHF.

The chain uses TRBV11-3 and TRBJ2-5; D unclear. V lost 5 bases, J lost 5 bases, and 6 bases lay in between. In germline, CDR1 is SGHNT, CDR2 YENEEA. This CDR3 has 11 residues. For the CDR3, the DNA is TGTGCCAGCAGCCGAACGGAGACCCAGTACTTC. Its protein product is CASSRTETQYF.

In this sample, this clonotype turned up many times. The CDR3 region is CASSVGQYNEQFF. The CDR3 DNA reads as TGTGCCAGCAGCGTGGGCCAATACAATGAGCAGTTCTTC. The chain recombines TRBV7-9 with TRBJ2-1, with D hard to call. The V gene's germline CDR1 is SEHNR and CDR2 FQNEAQ (reference sequence). This CDR3 contains 13 residues. With 5 bases removed from V and 4 bases from J, the gap between germline ends came to 9 bases.

The chain employs TRBV29-1 and TRBJ2-7; D is possibly TRBD2 (5 bases). CDR3 length: 15 residues. Germline values: CDR1 SQVTM, CDR2 ANQGSEA. Trimming shortened V by 1 base and J by 3 bases, and 16 bases separated the two germline ends. Here the CDR3 DNA reads TGCAGCGTTGAAGGACCGAGCGGCCAGCTCTACGAGCAGTACTTC. Translation: CSVEGPSGQLYEQYF.

The chain employs TRBV10-3 and TRBJ2-2; 9 bases match TRBD1. Looked up from germline, CDR1 is ENHRY and CDR2 is SYGVKD. This CDR3 has 15 residues. Trimming at V came to 6 bases and at J to 5 bases, leaving 7 bases not matched to a gene. The CDR3 sequence is CAISWDRVATGELFF. In DNA form, the CDR3 reads TGTGCCATCAGCTGGGACAGGGTGGCGACCGGGGAGCTGTTTTTT.

The J gene is TRBJ2-3, the V gene TRBV20-1; 12 nucleotides line up with TRBD2. V was pared by 3 bases and J by 6 bases, with 7 bases of the junction left unmatched. CDR3 size: 15 residues. CDR1 is DFQATT, CDR2 SNEGSKA, per germline (reference sequence). DNA of the CDR3: TGCAGTGCTAGTCGGCTAGCGGGGGGGAGGGATACGCAGTATTTT. Its translation: CSASRLAGGRDTQYF.

The chain has TRBV20-1 and TRBJ1-1; D call uncertain. CDR3 length: 16 amino acids. Germline V CDR1 and CDR2: DFQATT, SNEGSKA (reference sequence). Trimming pared 4 bases from V and 3 bases from J, leaving 21 bases between. The CDR3 region has the DNA TGCAGTGCTACGGGCCTAGGACTCCCTTCGGACACTGAAGCTTTCTTT. Amino acids: CSATGLGLPSDTEAFF.